The 6 T cell receptor beta chains reported below all come from one sample, sequenced in a study of tumor and adjacent non-tumor tissue in lung cancer. No cell sorting was done before RNA was extracted from the tissue. TCRbeta libraries were built with three rounds of nested PCR, modified from ARM-PCR. MiXCR, run by TCRdb on the multiplex PCR reads, gives a single entry per CDR3 protein. The sample includes roughly 140,000 distinct CDR3 sequences, 60% to 70% of them seen just once. Sequencing was carried out using lung tumor tissue. These receptors were collected from a man between 60 and 70 years old with small cell lung cancer.

The chain is built from TRBV5-1 and TRBJ2-5; tentative D call: TRBD1 (6 bases). This CDR3 spans 16 amino acids. The V gene's germline CDR1 is SGHRS and CDR2 YFSETQ. V was trimmed by 2 bases and J by 4 bases, leaving 18 bases between them. This CDR3 reads CASSFNTGLSPETQYF. CDR3 bases: TGCGCCAGCAGCTTTAACACAGGGCTAAGTCCAGAGACCCAGTACTTC.

This clonotype has a count of ten or more. The chain recombines TRBV11-3 with TRBJ2-1; D uncertain. V was cut by 5 bases and J by 8 bases, with 7 bases left in between. The CDR3 spans 11 residues. Germline V gene lookup returns CDR1 SGHNT and CDR2 YENEEA. The CDR3 protein is CASSGFDEQFF. As DNA, the CDR3 is TGTGCCAGCAGCGGTTTCGATGAGCAGTTCTTC. Based on the CDR3 plus reference TRBV11-3 and TRBJ2-1, the full variable domain is EAGVVQSPRYKIIEKKQPVAFWCNPISGHNTLYWYLQNLGQGPELLIRYENEEAVDDSQLPKDRFSAERLKGVDSTLKIQPAELGDSAVYLCASSGFDEQFFGPGTRLTVL.

As regards this clonotype: A read error is possible here, since a much larger clone lies one base away. The J gene is TRBJ1-1, the V gene TRBV20-1; the D gene is possibly TRBD1 (6 bases). V lost 5 bases to trimming and J lost 3 bases, with 13 bases between them. CDR1 DFQATT and CDR2 SNEGSKA come from the germline V gene (reference sequence). The CDR3 extends over 13 amino acids. CDR3 nucleotides: TGCAGTGCTTTACAGGGATCGTACACTGAAGCTTTCTTT. It specifies CSALQGSYTEAFF.

Of note for this clonotype: An end of the junction does not agree with germline; a read error may underlie this. The genes are TRBV11-3 and TRBJ2-7; TRBD2 matches 11 bases. Germline CDR1 and CDR2: SGHNT and YENEEA. This CDR3 comprises 14 residues. The chain's CDR3 is CASKITSGSDEHYF. In nucleotides, the CDR3 is TGTGCAAGCAAAATAACTAGCGGGAGTGACGAGCATTACTTC.

Concerning this clonotype itself: This likely comes from a read error, as the CDR3 has no conserved phenylalanine or tryptophan at its end. This chain connects TRBV7-9 to TRBJ2-1; 16 bases agree with TRBD2. CDR3 length: 15 amino acids. Germline loops: CDR1 SEHNR, CDR2 FQNEAQ (reference sequence). The CDR3: CVSSSGLAGGNEQFI. The CDR3 coding sequence is TGTGTCAGCAGCTCGGGACTAGCGGGGGGGAATGAGCAGTTCATC.

Turning to this clonotype: One junction end disagrees with the germline gene, perhaps due to a read error. The chain has TRBV7-2 and TRBJ2-5, with 7 bases matching TRBD2. CDR3 length equals 14 residues. The germline V gene encodes CDR1 SGHTA and CDR2 FQGNSA. The CDR3 spells CTSSLSYPRGTRYF. CDR3 sequence (DNA): TGTACCAGCAGTCTTAGCTACCCGCGGGGGACCCGGTACTTC.